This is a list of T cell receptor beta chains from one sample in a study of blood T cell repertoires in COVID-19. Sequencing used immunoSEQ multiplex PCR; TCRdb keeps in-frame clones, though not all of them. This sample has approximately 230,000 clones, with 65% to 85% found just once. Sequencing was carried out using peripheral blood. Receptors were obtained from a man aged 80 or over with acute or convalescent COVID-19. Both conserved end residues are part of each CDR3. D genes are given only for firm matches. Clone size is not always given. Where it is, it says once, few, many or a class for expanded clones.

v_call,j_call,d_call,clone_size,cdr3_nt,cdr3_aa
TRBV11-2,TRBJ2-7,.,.,TGTGCCAGCAGCTTAGTTCAGGGCCACTACGAGCAGTACTTC,CASSLVQGHYEQYF
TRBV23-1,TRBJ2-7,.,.,TGCGCCAGCATAGACCCGACAGAACCCGTCGGGGGGCAGTACTTC,CASIDPTEPVGGQYF
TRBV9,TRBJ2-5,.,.,TGTGCCAGCACCGTGACGGGACAAGGTGTCGAGACCCAGTACTTC,CASTVTGQGVETQYF
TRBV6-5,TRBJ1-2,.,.,TGTGCCAGCAGATTGCCCGAAACAGCCTATGGCTACACCTTC,CASRLPETAYGYTF
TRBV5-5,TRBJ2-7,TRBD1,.,TGTGCCAGCAACTTACTGGGACAGGGGGCCTACGAGCAGTACTTC,CASNLLGQGAYEQYF
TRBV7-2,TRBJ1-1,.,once,TGTGCCAGCAGCTTAGCGCAGTCGGGGACTAAAGCTTTCTTT,CASSLAQSGTKAFF
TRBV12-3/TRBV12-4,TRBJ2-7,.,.,TGTGCCAGCAGAATTGACAGTCCCTACGAGCAGTACTTC,CASRIDSPYEQYF
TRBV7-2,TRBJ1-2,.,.,TGTGCCAGCAGCCCAAGACAGGCTACTAACTATGGCTACACCTTC,CASSPRQATNYGYTF
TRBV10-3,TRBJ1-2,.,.,TGTGCCATCAGTGAGTCAAAGGAGGTCCATGGGGGCTACACCTTC,CAISESKEVHGGYTF
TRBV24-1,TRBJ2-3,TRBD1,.,TGTGCCACCAGTGATTCGCCGCAGGGGGCAACTGATACGCAGTATTTT,CATSDSPQGATDTQYF
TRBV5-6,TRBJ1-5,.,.,TGTGCCAGCAGCACCCTGACAGATTATAGCAATCAGCCCCAGCATTTT,CASSTLTDYSNQPQHF
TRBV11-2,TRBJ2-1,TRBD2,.,TGTGCCAGCAGCTTAGCGGGGACTAGCGCGTACAATGAGCAGTTCTTC,CASSLAGTSAYNEQFF
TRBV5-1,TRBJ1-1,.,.,TGCGCCAGCAGCACCGGATCGAGGTCCATGAACACTGAAGCTTTCTTT,CASSTGSRSMNTEAFF
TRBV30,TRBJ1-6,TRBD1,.,TGTGCCTGGAGCGCCGGTCCCAGGGGGGCACCCCTCCACTTT,CAWSAGPRGAPLHF
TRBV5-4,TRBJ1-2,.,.,TGTGCCAGCACCCGGGGGGGGAACTCTGGCTACACCTTC,CASTRGGNSGYTF
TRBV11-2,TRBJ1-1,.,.,TGTGCCAGCAGCTTAGGGGGGGGTGAAGCTTTCTTT,CASSLGGGEAFF
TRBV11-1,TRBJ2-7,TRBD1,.,TGTGCCAGCAGCTTTGAGGGGGCCCTGAACGAGCAGTACTTC,CASSFEGALNEQYF
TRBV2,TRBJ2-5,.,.,TGTGCCAGCAGCCGCAGGGAGACCCAGTACTTC,CASSRRETQYF
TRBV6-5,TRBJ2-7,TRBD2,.,TGTGCCAGCAGCCCCCAGAGCGGGAACTACGAGCAGTACTTC,CASSPQSGNYEQYF
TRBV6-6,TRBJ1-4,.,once,TGTGCCAGCATGGGTCAGGCAACTAATGAAAAACTGTTTTTT,CASMGQATNEKLFF
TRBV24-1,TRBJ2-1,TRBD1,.,TGTGCCACCAGTGATTTAGCCGGACAGGGTAATGAGCAGTTCTTC,CATSDLAGQGNEQFF
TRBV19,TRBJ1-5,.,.,TGTGCCAGTGAGGCGGGGGGTCTCTTTAGCAATCAGCCCCAGCATTTT,CASEAGGLFSNQPQHF
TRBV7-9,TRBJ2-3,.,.,TGTGCCAGCAGCTTAGCGCGAGGGGGAGATACGCAGTATTTT,CASSLARGGDTQYF
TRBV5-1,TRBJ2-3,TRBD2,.,TGCGCCAGCAGCTCTAGCGGGGACCGCACAGATACGCAGTATTTT,CASSSSGDRTDTQYF
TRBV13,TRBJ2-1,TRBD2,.,TGTGCCAGCAGCACCAAAGCGGGGACCCTGACGAATGAGCAGTTCTTC,CASSTKAGTLTNEQFF
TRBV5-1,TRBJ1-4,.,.,TGCGCCAGCAGCGACGGAACTAGGTCAACTAATGAAAAACTGTTTTTT,CASSDGTRSTNEKLFF
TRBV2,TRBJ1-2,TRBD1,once,TGTGCCAGCAGTTCGGGACAGACTAACTATGGCTACACCTTC,CASSSGQTNYGYTF
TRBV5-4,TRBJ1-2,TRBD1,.,TGTGCCAGCAGCTTCGGACAGGGGAATGGCTACACCTTC,CASSFGQGNGYTF
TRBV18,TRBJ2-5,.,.,TGTGCCAGCTCACCAAGGGGGACCGAAGAGACCCAGTACTTC,CASSPRGTEETQYF
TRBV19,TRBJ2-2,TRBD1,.,TGTGCCAGCAGCCGGGACAGGCTAGCGCCTCGCAACACCGGGGAGCTGTTTTTT,CASSRDRLAPRNTGELFF
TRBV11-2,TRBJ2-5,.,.,TGTGCCAGCAGTTCTGAACACCGAGGGGAGACCCAGTACTTC,CASSSEHRGETQYF
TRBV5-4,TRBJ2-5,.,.,TGTGCCAGCAGCTTTGGGGGACACATTATACAAGAGACCCAGTACTTC,CASSFGGHIIQETQYF
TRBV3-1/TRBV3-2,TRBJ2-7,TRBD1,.,TGTGCCAGCAGCGGCACCGGGACAGGATCCTACGAGCAGTACTTC,CASSGTGTGSYEQYF
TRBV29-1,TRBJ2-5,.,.,TGCAGCGTTGAGGGCAGTTACGAGACCCAGTACTTC,CSVEGSYETQYF
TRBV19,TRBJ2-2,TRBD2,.,TGTGCCAGTAGTATACTAGCGGGTTCCACCGGGGAGCTGTTTTTT,CASSILAGSTGELFF
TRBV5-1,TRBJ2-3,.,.,TGCGCCAGCAGCCGGTCGCGGGGGCGCACAGATACGCAGTATTTT,CASSRSRGRTDTQYF
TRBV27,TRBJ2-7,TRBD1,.,TGTGCCAGCAGTTGGGGCAGGGGGCCCCGGTCTGGCGAGCAGTACTTC,CASSWGRGPRSGEQYF
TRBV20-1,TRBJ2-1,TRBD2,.,TGCAGTGCTAGTGGTCTAGCGGGAGGGTTGGATGAGCAGTTCTTC,CSASGLAGGLDEQFF
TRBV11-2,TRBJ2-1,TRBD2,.,TGTGCCAGCAGCCGGACTAGCGGGGGGTCCCGTGGGGCTAATGAGCAGTTCTTC,CASSRTSGGSRGANEQFF
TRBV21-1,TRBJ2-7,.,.,TGTGCCAGCAGCAGGAGGGCAGGGGGCTACGAGCAGTACTTC,CASSRRAGGYEQYF
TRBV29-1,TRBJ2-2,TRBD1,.,TGCAGCGTTAGCCCCGGGACAGGCACCGGGGAGCTGTTTTTT,CSVSPGTGTGELFF
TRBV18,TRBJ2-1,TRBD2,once,TGTGCCAGCTCACCTAAGCGGGGCCTGATCAATGAGCAGTTCTTC,CASSPKRGLINEQFF
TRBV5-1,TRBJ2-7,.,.,TGCGCCAGCAGCTTCAGCCGGGACATACTTCCCGAGCAGTACTTC,CASSFSRDILPEQYF
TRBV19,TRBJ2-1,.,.,TGTGCCAGTAGACCGGACAGAAGCTCCTACAATGAGCAGTTCTTC,CASRPDRSSYNEQFF
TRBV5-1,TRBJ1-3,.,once,TGCGCCAGCAGCGAGGCGGGCTCTGGAAACACCATATATTTT,CASSEAGSGNTIYF
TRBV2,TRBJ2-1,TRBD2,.,TGTGCCAGCAATGACCAGCGGGGGGCTTATGAGCAGTTCTTC,CASNDQRGAYEQFF
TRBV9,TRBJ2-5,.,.,TGTGCCAGCACCCGCTGGGGGGGGGCCAACCAAGAGACCCAGTACTTC,CASTRWGGANQETQYF
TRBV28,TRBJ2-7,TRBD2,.,TGTGCCAGCAGTTTATCCCTAGCGGGGGCCTACGAGCAGTACTTC,CASSLSLAGAYEQYF
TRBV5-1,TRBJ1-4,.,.,TGCGCCAGCAGCTTGGGGGATAGGAGGGGAGAAGTTGAAAAACTGTTTTTT,CASSLGDRRGEVEKLFF
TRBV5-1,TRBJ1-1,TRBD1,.,TGCGCCAGCAGCGCGGGGACAGGGGGTAACACTGAAGCTTTCTTT,CASSAGTGGNTEAFF
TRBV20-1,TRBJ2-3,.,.,TGCAGTGCCCTCGTGGACCAAACAGGGTATTTT,CSALVDQTGYF